Sequencing of this T cell receptor beta chain was carried out in a study of CD8 T cells in ankylosing spondylitis (dated by TCRdb to 2017 to 2019). Background on the whole study: The study set out to find disease-linked TCR variants by profiling T cell receptor beta repertoires in ankylosing spondylitis patients and healthy donors. The full study cohort was made up of over 20 ankylosing spondylitis patients and 108 healthy donors. Peripheral blood was sampled, and synovial fluid was additionally collected from ankylosing spondylitis patients. Findings and caveats that apply to the study as a whole: Blood from ankylosing spondylitis patients appeared to be characterized by a TCR beta motif composed of eight highly homologous amino acid variants. Significant enrichment of the disease-linked clones was reported in matched synovial fluid samples from ankylosing spondylitis patients. The disease-linked clones had a CD8+ phenotype and were found at relatively low frequencies in peripheral blood. Some motif variants had previously been reported in the synovial fluid and blood of reactive arthritis patients, which suggests shared mechanisms of disease initiation.

The CDR3 covers 17 residues, taking in both the cysteine and the phenylalanine. The kept DNA is CDR3 alone, 51 bases in frame from the first base. The trim is 7 bases for V and 2 bases for J, with a gap of 23 bases between the germline ends. CDR1 and CDR2 (LGHNA, YSLEER) derive from the germline V gene. The sequencing machine was an Illumina HiSeq 2500. Quantitative 5'-RACE with molecular barcodes was the method used to prepare the TCR beta libraries. As for how the authors treated the data: To identify disease-linked TCR variants, a new computational method was used, one built on a probabilistic model of VDJ rearrangement. TCRdb handled the public reads itself, with Q25 trimming in fastp and clone calling in MiXCR, and kept productive beta chains. Each entry is one CDR3 protein sequence, shown with its most common DNA and genes. These V and J calls originate from TCRdb's pipeline instead of the authors' own analysis. A total of approximately 220,000 distinct CDR3 sequences appear in this sample, 25% to 30% of them only once. The leading ten clones occupy 6.6% of the sample.

As to this clonotype: This clone's antigen is unknown. No per-base quality is available; no much larger clone lies one base away.

Sequenced sample: blood, either unsorted or a sorted T cell fraction (not recorded which). The clonotype comes from a male donor with ankylosing spondylitis or in good health (not recorded which). The chain employs TRBV4-3 and TRBJ2-5, with TRBD2 perhaps the D gene, on 6 matching bases. The DNA sequence reads TGCGCCAGCACCAGAGGGCCCCCCACTAGCCGACAAGAGACCCAGTACTTC. It codes for CASTRGPPTSRQETQYF.